This T cell receptor beta chain was profiled in a study of blood T cell repertoires in COVID-19. Study-wide context: The United States, Italy and Spain were the sources of the acute and convalescent COVID-19 samples.

Those who participated ranged in age from about 18 to 89 years and resided in approximately 23 US areas. Produced via immunoSEQ multiplex PCR; TCRdb's table is partial and in-frame only. The sample has around 230,000 clones, 88% seen once. The junction had 6 bases not matched to a gene; V was cut back by 5 bases and J by 4 bases. Germline CDR1 SGHTA, CDR2 FQGTGA. CDR3 size: 15 residues. Only a few counts were recorded for this clone. The chain couples TRBV7-3 to TRBJ2-1, with 9 bases matching TRBD2. Sequenced material: PBMCs or T cells enriched from blood (not recorded which). The TCR sequence derives from a woman in her thirties who had recovered from COVID-19. The CDR3 protein is CASSRQRGAYNEQFF. In DNA, the CDR3 is TGTGCCAGCAGCCGACAGCGGGGGGCATACAATGAGCAGTTCTTC.